This is a list of T cell receptor beta chains from one sample in a study of T cells in Graves' hyperthyroidism and ophthalmopathy. TCRdb itself ran the multiplex PCR reads through MiXCR, one entry per CDR3 protein. Among hundreds of thousands of distinct CDR3 sequences listed, about 14% were seen once. Source material: blood. These receptors came from a woman aged 45-65 years with Graves' ophthalmopathy. Both conserved end residues are part of each CDR3. A D gene is named only where the DNA matches it firmly. A clone size is listed for some rows: how often the clone was seen (once, few, many), or a class if it is expanded.

>TRBJ2-2|TRBD2|TRBV4-2|few
CASSQNPGLAATGELFF
TGTGCCAGCAGCCAAAACCCGGGACTAGCGGCCACCGGGGAGCTGTTTTTT
>TRBJ2-7|TRBD1|TRBV6-1|few
CASSIDREYEQYF
TGTGCCAGCAGCATCGACAGGGAGTACGAGCAGTACTTC
>TRBJ2-1|TRBD2|TRBV20-1|many
CSARELAIYNEQFF
TGCAGTGCTAGAGAACTAGCGATATACAATGAGCAGTTCTTC
>TRBJ2-7|-|TRBV3-2|many
CASSQEPGTGPYEQYF
TGTGCCAGCAGCCAAGAGCCCGGGACAGGGCCCTACGAGCAGTACTTC
>TRBJ1-1|-|TRBV7-2|many
CASSVHVNVRRRTEAFF
TGTGCCAGCAGCGTCCACGTTAATGTTCGCCGACGCACTGAAGCTTTCTTT
>TRBJ1-2|-|TRBV7-9|-
CASSLVGAEAKDGYTF
TGTGCCAGCAGCTTAGTTGGGGCGGAGGCTAAGGATGGCTACACCTTC
>TRBJ1-2|-|TRBV6-9|few
CASSTGYNPLYGYTF
TGTGCCAGCAGTACAGGGTACAATCCCCTCTATGGCTACACCTTC
>TRBJ2-7|-|TRBV5-1|many
CASSLRDTYEQYF
TGCGCCAGCAGCTTGCGAGACACCTATGAGCAGTACTTC
>TRBJ2-1|TRBD2|TRBV5-1|-
CASSSDSSGGVYEQFF
TGCGCCAGCAGCAGCGACTCTAGCGGGGGAGTCTATGAGCAGTTCTTC
>TRBJ1-1|-|TRBV19|-
CASRFQGRNTEAFF
TGTGCCAGTAGGTTTCAGGGACGGAACACTGAAGCTTTCTTT
>TRBJ2-1|-|TRBV6-2/TRBV6-3|many
CASSYGVTEQFF
TGTGCCAGCAGTTACGGGGTAACTGAGCAGTTCTTC
>TRBJ1-4|-|TRBV7-2|many
CASSLSATTNEKLFF
TGTGCCAGCAGCTTGTCGGCAACAACTAATGAAAAACTGTTTTTT
>TRBJ2-3|TRBD1|TRBV10-3|many
CAISDIRQGADTQYF
TGTGCCATCAGTGATATTAGACAGGGGGCAGATACGCAGTATTTT
>TRBJ2-7|TRBD1|TRBV5-1|-
CASGTGFTYEQYF
TGCGCCAGCGGGACAGGGTTTACCTACGAGCAGTACTTC
>TRBJ2-1|TRBD2|TRBV20-1|-
CSARIQTSRYNEQFF
TGCAGTGCTCGGATACAGACTAGCCGCTACAATGAGCAGTTCTTC
>TRBJ2-3|-|TRBV7-2|many
CASSFQGGSSTDTQYF
TGTGCCAGCAGCTTTCAGGGTGGGTCGTCCACAGATACGCAGTATTTT
>TRBJ1-1|-|TRBV15|many
CATSRDVVGTEAFF
TGTGCCACCAGCAGAGATGTGGTGGGCACTGAAGCTTTCTTT
>TRBJ1-1|-|TRBV18|many
CASSIHTNTEAFF
TGTGCCAGCTCAATCCATACGAACACTGAAGCTTTCTTT
>TRBJ2-7|-|TRBV6-5|many
CASSYGGLGTYEQYF
TGTGCCAGCAGTTATGGGGGACTCGGGACCTACGAGCAGTACTTC
>TRBJ2-2|-|TRBV4-3|few
CASSQVGLTGELFF
TGCGCCAGCAGCCAAGTAGGGTTGACCGGGGAGCTGTTTTTT
>TRBJ2-7|TRBD2|TRBV28|many
CASSLPSGSSYEQYF
TGTGCCAGCAGTTTACCTAGCGGGAGCTCCTACGAGCAGTACTTC
>TRBJ2-5|-|TRBV7-9|few
CASSSPGTPTQETQYF
TGTGCCAGCAGCTCTCCGGGCACACCTACTCAAGAGACCCAGTACTTC